The rows below give T cell receptor beta chains drawn from one sample of a study of vaccination effects on CD4 cells after COVID-19. The antigens these receptors bind are not known. Method: immunoSEQ multiplex PCR; TCRdb's copy keeps in-frame clones and lacks some. The sample lists roughly 41,000 clones, about 62% seen once, with more than 7.5% in the top ten. Sequencing used CD4+ T cells from PBMCs cultured without peptide, obtained after COVID-19 vaccination. All receptors derive from a human donor who received a COVID-19 vaccine. Each CDR3 is given with its conserved first and last residue. Fields, in order: V gene, J gene, CDR3 length, CDR3 protein.

>TRBV19|TRBJ2-2|17
CASSVGQVLIFAGELFF
>TRBV18|TRBJ1-3|14
CASSPAGVGNTIYF
>TRBV5-5|TRBJ2-7|15
CASSPRLAGDYEQYF
>TRBV7-9|TRBJ1-1|18
CASSLPRNREAVNTEAFF
>TRBV12-5|TRBJ1-5|14
CASGFDTGPQPQHF
>TRBV5-4|TRBJ2-3|14
CASSPWGSTDTQYF
>TRBV18|TRBJ1-2|13
CASSPGWSEGYTF
>TRBV3-1/TRBV3-2|TRBJ1-1|11
CASSQNTEAFF
>TRBV5-4|TRBJ2-2|16
CASSPPGLANTGELFF
>TRBV5-1|TRBJ1-5|13
CASSWDSNQPQHF
>TRBV12-3/TRBV12-4|TRBJ1-1|11
CASSFRAEAFF
>TRBV3-1/TRBV3-2|TRBJ2-7|16
CASSQERLRGGYEQYF
>TRBV30|TRBJ1-6|16
CAWSFNEASSGSPLHF
>TRBV11-2|TRBJ2-1|18
CASSLVGLAGGNRNEQFF
>TRBV5-4|TRBJ2-2|16
CASSLSLDSAIGELFF
>TRBV6-5|TRBJ2-5|12
CASRPRGETQYF
>TRBV2|TRBJ1-6|18
CASSGGGRRSYNNSPLHF
>TRBV10-1|TRBJ2-7|14
CASSRTSGSYEQYF
>TRBV5-6|TRBJ2-7|14
CASSLGSNSYEQYF
>TRBV5-4|TRBJ1-5|13
CASSPGPNQPQHF
>TRBV2|TRBJ2-3|13
CASSVGSTDTQYF
>TRBV19|TRBJ2-2|16
CASSIGLAANTGELFF
>TRBV19|TRBJ1-1|14
CASTARGGDTEAFF
>TRBV7-9|TRBJ1-2|13
CASSARAIYGYTF
>TRBV24-1|TRBJ2-3|16
CATSDFDGTRTDTQYF
>TRBV29-1|TRBJ1-6|13
CSVEVTAGSPLHF
>TRBV5-8|TRBJ2-5|14
CASSSGQGGETQYF
>TRBV12-5|TRBJ2-3|17
CASGLWTSGGGTDTQYF
>TRBV5-1|TRBJ2-4|14
CASSLPGTKNIQYF